This TCR beta chain stems from a study of human T cells and chemical hapten exposure. This sample's time point: pre-sensitization, week 0. Treatment denoted: therapeutic diphenylcyclopropenone sensitization with weekly scalp DPC. In its sample, this clonotype was seen many times. Germline V CDR1 and CDR2: MGHRA, YSYEKL. The CDR3 has 16 residues. The ends were cut back, 0 bases at V and 3 bases at J, with 15 bases in the middle. From the RACE reads, TCRdb called clonotypes with MiXCR, one entry per CDR3 protein. Among tens of thousands of distinct CDR3 sequences, about a tenth were seen once, and the ten largest hold around 15%.

Sequenced here: whole blood, sampled in connection with sensitization to the hapten diphenylcyclopropenone (DPC). This chain connects TRBV4-1 to TRBJ2-7; D is ambiguous. The sequence was collected from a woman between 35 and 50 years old with alopecia areata. Some clones in this sample may be carry-over from other donors' samples. CDR3 sequence reads: CASSQEKGPTSYEQYF. The CDR3 DNA is TGCGCCAGCAGCCAAGAGAAGGGCCCGACCAGCTACGAGCAGTACTTC.